One sample yielded the 25 T cell receptor beta chains listed below, sequenced in a study of blood T cell repertoires in COVID-19. Method: immunoSEQ multiplex PCR; TCRdb's copy keeps in-frame clones and lacks some. Among 180,000 or so clones listed, roughly 79% were seen once. Sequencing used peripheral blood. The receptors were gathered from a woman in her thirties or forties with COVID-19, enrolled during active disease.

A note on this clone: At one of its ends the junction is not consistent with the germline gene, which may arise from a read error. This sequence joins TRBV12-3 or TRBV12-4 and TRBJ2-7; 7 bases align to TRBD2. CDR3 length: 13 amino acids. The CDR3 DNA follows: TGTGCCAGCAGTCTAGCGGAGGAGGGCGAGCAGTACTTC. Its translation is CASSLAEEGEQYF.

The V gene is TRBV6-4, the J gene TRBJ1-2; a weak D match, TRBD1 (5 bases). Between the trimmed V and J ends, which lost 7 bases and 8 bases, there was a span of 11 bases. This CDR3 has 11 amino acids. Germline lookup yields CDR1 MRHNA and CDR2 SNTAGT. The CDR3 loop reads CASTLQEGYTF. CDR3 in DNA: TGTGCCAGCACCCTACAGGAAGGCTACACCTTC.

The chain links TRBV7-9 to TRBJ1-1, with D tentatively TRBD1 (5 bases). The germline V and J ends were trimmed by 6 bases and 1 base, with 12 bases remaining between them. This CDR3 has 14 amino acids. Germline lookup yields CDR1 SEHNR and CDR2 FQNEAQ (reference sequence). The CDR3 protein is CASSLTGSNTEAFF. The CDR3 DNA follows: TGTGCCAGCAGTTTAACAGGCTCGAACACTGAAGCTTTCTTT.

The chain has TRBV3-1 (or the pseudogene TRBV3-2) and TRBJ2-3; 7 positions agree with TRBD2. With 3 bases clipped from V and 5 bases from J, the junction kept 2 bases outside the gene matches. Germline loops: CDR1 LGHDT, CDR2 YNNKEL (reference sequence). This CDR3 is 13 amino acids long. The CDR3 loop is CASSHREGDTQYF. DNA of the CDR3: TGTGCCAGCAGCCATAGGGAGGGAGATACGCAGTATTTT.

In this sample, this clone turned up a few times. This sequence joins TRBV6-5 and TRBJ1-1; D might be TRBD1 (6 bases). Per the germline V gene, CDR1 is MNHEY and CDR2 is SVGAGI. Trimming cost V 9 bases and J 5 bases, with 16 bases left between them. This CDR3 contains 13 residues. CDR3 sequence reads: CASKQGVRTEAFF. The CDR3 coding sequence is TGTGCCAGTAAACAGGGAGTGAGGACTGAAGCTTTCTTT.

The chain carries TRBV30 and TRBJ2-1; 10 nucleotides align to TRBD1. Trimming removed 5 bases from V and 5 bases from J; junction bases left unmatched: 6. The CDR3 contains 14 residues. From germline, CDR1 is GTSNPN and CDR2 SVGIG (reference sequence). CDR3 DNA: TGTGCCTGGGACAGGGGGCTAAATAACAATGAGCAGTTCTTC. Translating gives CAWDRGLNNNEQFF.

As regards this clone: The same CDR3 can be traced to other DNA sequences in this sample. The gene calls are TRBV5-1 and TRBJ2-1; D is ambiguous. V lost 0 bases and J lost 1, with 5 bases in between. CDR1 is SGHRS and CDR2 is YFSETQ in the germline V gene. The CDR3 sequence is 14 residues long. The CDR3 nucleotides read TGCGCCAGCAGCTTGGGGAGTTCCTACAATGAGCAGTTCTTC. Its translation: CASSLGSSYNEQFF.

This chain connects TRBV9 to TRBJ2-6, with a weak D call TRBD2 (6 bases). The germline CDR1 and CDR2 sequences are SGDLS and YYNGEE. The V gene lost 0 bases and the J gene lost 0 bases, with 16 bases spanning the gap. CDR3 length: 19 residues. CDR3 nucleotides: TGTGCCAGCAGCGTAGGGATTAGCGGTGAAGGCTCTGGGGCCAACGTCCTGACTTTC. The encoded protein is CASSVGISGEGSGANVLTF.

The rearrangement links TRBV5-1 to TRBJ1-1; tentative D call: TRBD1 (6 bases). Trimming removed 4 bases at V and 1 base at J, with 11 bases between. CDR3 size: 14 residues. Germline V lookup: CDR1 SGHRS, CDR2 YFSETQ. The CDR3 coding sequence is TGCGCCAGCAGCGCGGTCAGGGGGAACACTGAAGCTTTCTTT. It translates to CASSAVRGNTEAFF.

This clone has only a few counts. The chain uses TRBV15 and TRBJ1-1, with 9 positions matching TRBD1. CDR1 is LNHNV, CDR2 YYDKDF, per germline (reference sequence). The CDR3 covers 13 residues. J lost 8 bases, V lost 5 bases, and 6 bases had no gene match. The CDR3 reads CATSLAGTGEAFF. In DNA form, the CDR3 reads TGTGCCACCAGCCTGGCCGGGACAGGGGAAGCTTTCTTT.

The V gene is TRBV5-1, the J gene TRBJ1-3; D is ambiguous. The CDR3 has 12 residues. In germline, CDR1 is SGHRS, CDR2 YFSETQ. V was shortened by 3 bases and J by 4 bases, with 5 bases between the two germline ends. CDR3 residues: CASSSEGNTIYF. Written as DNA, the CDR3 is TGCGCCAGCAGCTCGGAGGGAAACACCATATATTTT.

Notes on this clone: No DNA is shown, since the ends of the CDR3 on it are uncertain; the CDR3 is the one TCRdb lists. The chain has TRBV6-4 and TRBJ2-7; the listed D gene, TRBD2, was not tested against the DNA. Germline CDR1 is MRHNA and CDR2 is SNTAGT. 16 amino acids form the CDR3, both terminal residues included. CDR3 protein: CASSILEPKTILEQYV.

The chain employs TRBV29-1 and TRBJ2-7; a possible D gene is TRBD1 (5 bases). The CDR3 contains 15 residues. Germline V CDR1 and CDR2: SQVTM, ANQGSEA. The V and J ends lost 7 bases and 0 bases respectively, with 19 bases between them. The CDR3 DNA sequence: TGCAGCGCCGCTTACGACAGCCAAAGCTCCTACGAGCAGTACGTC. This translates into CSAAYDSQSSYEQYV.

J is TRBJ2-1 and V is TRBV11-3, with D maybe TRBD2 (5 bases). Germline loops: CDR1 SGHNT, CDR2 YENEEA. The CDR3 is 13 amino acids. V was shortened by 2 bases and J by 7 bases, with 9 bases between the two germline ends. CDR3 sequence: CASSLWTGNEQFF. The DNA for the CDR3 is TGTGCCAGCAGCTTATGGACGGGAAATGAGCAGTTCTTC.

V and J are TRBV18 and TRBJ1-1; D gene uncertain. The CDR3 has 13 amino acids. V lost 6 bases and J lost 0, with 8 bases in between. Per germline, CDR1 KGHSH and CDR2 LQKENI. CDR3 sequence reads: CASSLPMNTEAFF. DNA of the CDR3: TGTGCCAGCTCGCTACCTATGAACACTGAAGCTTTCTTT.

The gene calls are TRBV27 and TRBJ2-2, with 8 bases aligning to TRBD1. The junction had 12 bases not matched to a gene; V was cut back by 8 bases and J by 1 base. The V gene's germline CDR1 is MNHEY and CDR2 SMNVEV (reference sequence). The CDR3 sequence is 17 residues long. The CDR3 DNA sequence: TGTGCCAGCCGTAAACTCCTCGGGACAGGGAACACCGGGGAGCTGTTTTTT. This encodes CASRKLLGTGNTGELFF.

This rearrangement joins TRBV18 to TRBJ2-2; TRBD1 matches at 9 bases. V trimming: 5 bases; J trimming: 1 base; junction bases outside the gene matches: 5. CDR1 and CDR2 from the germline V gene are KGHSH and LQKENI. The CDR3 has 16 residues. The CDR3 region has the DNA TGTGCCAGCTCATCCGGGACAGGGTTGAACACCGGGGAGCTGTTTTTT. This sequence encodes CASSSGTGLNTGELFF.

V gene TRBV6-4 combines with J gene TRBJ1-6, with a weak D call TRBD1 (5 bases). V lost 2 bases and J lost 8, with 7 bases in between. The CDR3 is made up of 13 amino acids. The germline V gene has CDR1 MRHNA and CDR2 SNTAGT. CDR3 region: CASSDGGDSPLHF. In nucleotides, the CDR3 is TGTGCCAGCAGTGACGGAGGGGATTCACCCCTCCACTTT.

V and J are TRBV19 and TRBJ2-7; 11 nucleotides agree with TRBD1. The CDR3 is 14 amino acids. Germline V CDR1 and CDR2: LNHDA, SQIVND (reference sequence). V gave up 5 bases and J gave up 4 bases; unmatched junction bases: 4. Written as DNA, the CDR3 is TGTGCCAGTAGTCCCGGACAGGGGGCTTACGAGCAGTACTTC. This gives the protein CASSPGQGAYEQYF.

The J gene is TRBJ2-7, the V gene TRBV2; 10 nucleotides agree with TRBD1. V dropped 2 bases and J dropped 1; count of bases not matched to a gene: 2. Germline V gene lookup returns CDR1 SNHLY and CDR2 FYNNEI. The CDR3 is made up of 15 amino acids. CDR3 region: CASSERGQGSYEQYV. Written as DNA, the CDR3 is TGTGCCAGCAGTGAAAGGGGACAGGGGTCCTACGAGCAGTACGTC.

This chain uses TRBV18 with TRBJ1-6, with D perhaps matching TRBD1 (5 bases). V lost 0 bases and J lost 9, with 9 bases in between. Germline CDR1 reads KGHSH; CDR2 reads LQKENI. The CDR3 covers 14 residues. CDR3 DNA: TGTGCCAGCTCACCACCAGGGGAGGTTTCACCCCTCCACTTT. Translation: CASSPPGEVSPLHF.

The rearrangement joins TRBV2 to TRBJ2-1; TRBD2 agrees at 7 bases. The germline CDR1 and CDR2 sequences are SNHLY and FYNNEI. The CDR3 loop spans 14 amino acids. Germline trimming cut 7 bases from V and 8 bases from J; bases unmatched to any gene: 11. The CDR3 region has the DNA TGTGCCAGCATCCCGCGGGAGTCATCCGATGAGCAGTTCTTC. It codes for CASIPRESSDEQFF.

CDR3 amino acids: CASSGLAGTDTQYF. The CDR3 DNA sequence: TGTGCCAGCAGTGGACTAGCGGGCACAGATACGCAGTATTTT. This chain uses TRBV6-6 with TRBJ2-3, with 10 nucleotides matching TRBD2. This CDR3 has 14 residues. In germline, CDR1 is MNHNY, CDR2 SVGAGI (reference sequence). J lost 1 base, V lost 5 bases, and 0 bases had no gene match.

The rearrangement joins TRBV28 to TRBJ2-3, with no clear D. The CDR3 consists of 13 residues. Germline loops: CDR1 MDHEN, CDR2 SYDVKM. V was clipped by 2 bases and J by 0 bases, with 3 bases between them. The CDR3 nucleotides read TGTGCCAGCAGTTTACTGAGCACAGATACGCAGTATTTT. Its protein is CASSLLSTDTQYF.

The chain employs TRBV5-8 and TRBJ2-1; tentatively, D is TRBD2 (6 bases). V shed 6 bases and J shed 2 bases, with 15 bases lying between them. Germline CDR1 SGHTS, CDR2 YDEGEE. CDR3 size: 15 residues. In DNA form, the CDR3 reads TGTGCCAGCACCCAAAGAGGAGGGACCTACAATGAGCAGTTCTTC. Translation gives CASTQRGGTYNEQFF.